Sequencing of this T cell receptor (beta chain) was carried out in a study of CD8 T cells in ankylosing spondylitis. Quantitative 5'-RACE with molecular barcodes produced the TCR beta libraries. One entry per CDR3 protein results from TCRdb running MiXCR on the 5' RACE reads. Among approximately 540,000 distinct CDR3 sequences listed, roughly 13% were seen once. Study-wide results and limits: Researchers report that disease-linked clones proved CD8+ and relatively rare in peripheral blood. Both synovial fluid and blood in reactive arthritis had previously been reported to carry some motif variants. Ankylosing spondylitis blood appeared to carry a characteristic TCR beta motif of eight or nine highly homologous variants. In ankylosing spondylitis patients, matched synovial fluid reportedly showed significant enrichment of disease-linked clones.

A note on this clonotype: Antigen unknown.

V lost 3 bases and J lost 4, with 8 bases in between. This CDR3 has 12 amino acids. From germline, CDR1 is DFQATT and CDR2 SNEGSKA (reference sequence). The receptor was isolated from a male donor with ankylosing spondylitis. The rearrangement uses TRBV20-1 and TRBJ2-3, with D hard to call. Sequenced sample: blood, either unsorted or a sorted T cell fraction (not recorded which). The CDR3 bases are TGCAGTGCTAGGGCCCAAGCAGATACGCAGTATTTT. Translation: CSARAQADTQYF.